This T cell receptor beta chain derives from a study of cytomegalovirus exposure and HLA in healthy donors. The germline gives CDR1 MDHEN, CDR2 SYDVKM. The CDR3 is made up of 14 amino acids. Trimming took 10 bases from V and 4 from J; bases not matched to a gene: 11. Sequenced by immunoSEQ multiplex PCR; TCRdb stores in-frame clones only, minus some. The table records about 79,000 clones, over 85% of them present only once. This clonotype was obtained from a woman aged 25 to 39 in good health and CMV-seronegative. Sequences were obtained from PBMCs. The rearrangement uses TRBV28 and TRBJ1-2; TRBD1 matches at 8 bases. The CDR3 sequence is CAILAKDRAYGYTF. In DNA form, the CDR3 reads TGTGCCATCCTAGCTAAGGACAGGGCCTATGGCTACACCTTC.